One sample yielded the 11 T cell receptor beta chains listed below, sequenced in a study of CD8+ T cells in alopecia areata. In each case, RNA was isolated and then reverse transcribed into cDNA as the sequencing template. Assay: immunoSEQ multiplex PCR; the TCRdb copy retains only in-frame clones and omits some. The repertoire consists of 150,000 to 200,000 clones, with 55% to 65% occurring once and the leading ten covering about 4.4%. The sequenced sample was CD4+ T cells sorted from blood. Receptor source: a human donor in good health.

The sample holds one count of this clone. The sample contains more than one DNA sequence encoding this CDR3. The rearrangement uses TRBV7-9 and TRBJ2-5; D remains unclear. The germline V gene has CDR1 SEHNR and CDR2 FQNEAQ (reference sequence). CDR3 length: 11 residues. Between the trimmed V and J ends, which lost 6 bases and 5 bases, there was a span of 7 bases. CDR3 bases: TGTGCCAGCAGTCTTGCGGAGACCCAGTACTTC. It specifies CASSLAETQYF.

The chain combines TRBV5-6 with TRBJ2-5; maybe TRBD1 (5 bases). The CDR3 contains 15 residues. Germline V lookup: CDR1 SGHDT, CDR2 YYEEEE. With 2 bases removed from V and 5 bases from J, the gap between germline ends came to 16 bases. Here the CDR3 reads CASSFRVLQSETQYF. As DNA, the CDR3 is TGTGCCAGCAGCTTCAGGGTACTTCAGTCGGAGACCCAGTACTTC.

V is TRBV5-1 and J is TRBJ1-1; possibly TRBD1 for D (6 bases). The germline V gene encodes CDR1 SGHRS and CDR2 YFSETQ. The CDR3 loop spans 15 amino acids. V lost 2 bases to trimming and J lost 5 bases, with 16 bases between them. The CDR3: CASSFGGGRGTEAFF. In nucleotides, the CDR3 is TGCGCCAGCAGCTTTGGAGGGGGAAGAGGGACTGAAGCTTTCTTT. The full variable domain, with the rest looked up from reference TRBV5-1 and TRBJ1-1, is KAGVTQTPRYLIKTRGQQVTLSCSPISGHRSVSWYQQTPGQGLQFLFEYFSETQRNKGNFPGRFSGRQFSNSRSEMNVSTLELGDSALYLCASSFGGGRGTEAFFGQGTRLTVV.

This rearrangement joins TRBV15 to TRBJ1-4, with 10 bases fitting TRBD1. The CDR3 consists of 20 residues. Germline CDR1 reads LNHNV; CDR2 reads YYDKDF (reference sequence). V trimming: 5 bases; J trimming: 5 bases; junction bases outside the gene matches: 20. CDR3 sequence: CATSGRDRGGGRRPNEKLFF. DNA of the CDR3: TGTGCCACCAGCGGCCGGGACAGGGGAGGGGGTCGCCGACCAAATGAAAAACTGTTTTTT.

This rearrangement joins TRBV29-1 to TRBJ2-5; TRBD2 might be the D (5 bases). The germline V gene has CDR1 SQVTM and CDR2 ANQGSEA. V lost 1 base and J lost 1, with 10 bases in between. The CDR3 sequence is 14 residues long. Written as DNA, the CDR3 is TGCAGCGTTGAAGGCGGGTGGGCCCAAGAGACCCAGTACTTC. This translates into CSVEGGWAQETQYF.

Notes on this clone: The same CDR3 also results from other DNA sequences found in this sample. The CDR3 nucleotides read TGTGCCAGCAGCTTCTCTGGGGAGACCCAGTACTTC. Its translation is CASSFSGETQYF. This chain connects TRBV7-9 to TRBJ2-5; D remains unclear. Germline V gene data show CDR1 as SEHNR and CDR2 as FQNEAQ (reference sequence). The CDR3 consists of 12 residues. The ends were cut back, 3 bases at V and 5 bases at J, with 7 bases in the middle. Full variable domain (missing parts from reference TRBV7-9 and TRBJ2-5): DTGVSQNPRHKITKRGQNVTFRCDPISEHNRLYWYRQTLGQGPEFLTYFQNEAQLEKSRLLSDRFSAERPKGSFSTLEIQRTEQGDSAMYLCASSFSGETQYFGPGTRLLVL.

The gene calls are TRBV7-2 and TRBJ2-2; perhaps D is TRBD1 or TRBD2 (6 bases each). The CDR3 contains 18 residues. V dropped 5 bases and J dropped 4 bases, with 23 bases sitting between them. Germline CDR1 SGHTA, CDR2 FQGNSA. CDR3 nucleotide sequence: TGTGCCAGCAGCCCGAGGGGGGCTGGGGGGCTTGGCACCGGGGAGCTGTTTTTT. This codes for CASSPRGAGGLGTGELFF.

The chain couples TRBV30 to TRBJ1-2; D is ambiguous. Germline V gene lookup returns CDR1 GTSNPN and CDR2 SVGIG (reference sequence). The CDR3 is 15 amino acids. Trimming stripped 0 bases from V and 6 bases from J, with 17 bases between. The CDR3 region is CAWSVLLRDMNGYTF. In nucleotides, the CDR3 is TGTGCCTGGAGTGTACTTTTGCGAGATATGAATGGCTACACCTTC.

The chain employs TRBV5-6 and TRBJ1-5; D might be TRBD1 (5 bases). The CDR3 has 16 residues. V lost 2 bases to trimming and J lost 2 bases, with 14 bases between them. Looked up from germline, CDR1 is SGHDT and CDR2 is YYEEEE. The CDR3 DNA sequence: TGTGCCAGCAGCTTTCGGCAGGGCCGAGGCAATCAGCCCCAGCATTTT. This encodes CASSFRQGRGNQPQHF. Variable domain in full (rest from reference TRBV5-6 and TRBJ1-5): DAGVTQSPTHLIKTRGQQVTLRCSPKSGHDTVSWYQQALGQGPQFIFQYYEEEERQRGNFPDRFSGHQFPNYSSELNVNALLLGDSALYLCASSFRQGRGNQPQHFGDGTRLSIL.

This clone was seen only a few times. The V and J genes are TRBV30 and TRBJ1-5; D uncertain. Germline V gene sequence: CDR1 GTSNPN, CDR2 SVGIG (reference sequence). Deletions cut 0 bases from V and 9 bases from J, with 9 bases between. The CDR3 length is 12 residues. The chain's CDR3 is CAWSVPPGPQHF. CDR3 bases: TGTGCCTGGAGTGTACCCCCCGGGCCCCAGCATTTT.

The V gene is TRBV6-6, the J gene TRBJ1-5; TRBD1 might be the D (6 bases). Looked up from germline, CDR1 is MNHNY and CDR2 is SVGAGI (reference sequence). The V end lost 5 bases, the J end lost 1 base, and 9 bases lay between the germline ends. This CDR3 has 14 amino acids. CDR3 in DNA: TGTGCCAGCAGTACCCAGGGGAGCAATCAGCCCCAGCATTTT. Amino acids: CASSTQGSNQPQHF.